The next 29 T cell receptor beta chains were all read from a single sample in a study of shared clonotypes between healthy human individuals. The protocol was immunoSEQ multiplex PCR, while the TCRdb copy is restricted to in-frame clones and leaves out a portion. The sample includes under 1,100,000 clones, under 80% of them seen just once. Sequenced: memory CD4+ T cells sorted from blood. Documented subset: CD45RA-negative fraction. The receptors were sampled from a man between 18 and 29 years old in good health.

This clone was counted only a few times. V usage is TRBV10-3 and J usage is TRBJ1-1, with D hard to call. The CDR3 sequence is 12 residues long. Germline CDR1 reads ENHRY; CDR2 reads SYGVKD. Trimming removed 7 bases at V and 4 bases at J, with 10 bases between. The CDR3 region has the DNA TGTGCCATCAAGGAGATGGGCACTGAAGCTTTCTTT. It yields the protein CAIKEMGTEAFF.

This clone was observed a handful of times. The J gene is TRBJ2-5, the V gene TRBV18; TRBD2 matches 11 bases. V shed 4 bases, J shed 1 base, and the junction held 11 bases outside the gene matches. Per the germline V gene, CDR1 is KGHSH and CDR2 is LQKENI. This CDR3 spans 18 amino acids. Here the CDR3 reads CASSLGLPSGGPQETQYF. The CDR3 coding sequence is TGTGCCAGCTCACTAGGACTCCCTAGCGGGGGGCCCCAAGAGACCCAGTACTTC.

This clone is a singleton in its sample. J is TRBJ2-5 and V is TRBV11-2; TRBD1 aligns across 7 bases. Germline-derived CDR1 and CDR2 are SGHAT and FQNNGV. CDR3 size: 15 residues. Germline trimming cut 5 bases from V and 3 bases from J; bases unmatched to any gene: 9. Here the CDR3 reads CASSLGQLTKETQYF. Here the CDR3 DNA reads TGTGCCAGCAGCCTGGGACAGCTAACCAAAGAGACCCAGTACTTC.

The V call is TRBV15, the J call TRBJ2-7, with D possibly matching TRBD1 (5 bases). The CDR3 is 13 residues long. Trimming took off 2 bases at V and 4 bases at J, with 9 bases between the two ends. From germline, CDR1 is LNHNV and CDR2 YYDKDF (reference sequence). The CDR3: CATSRPDSYEQYF. CDR3 bases: TGTGCCACCAGCAGACCCGACAGTTACGAGCAGTACTTC.

The chain recombines TRBV5-1 with TRBJ2-2; 11 bases are shared with TRBD2. V lost 4 bases to trimming and J lost 2 bases; unmatched junction nucleotides: 13. Germline V gives CDR1 SGHRS, CDR2 YFSETQ. This CDR3 region has 19 residues. DNA of the CDR3: TGCGCCAGCAGCCTCCCACGTGGTAGCGGGAGGGCAAACACCGGGGAGCTGTTTTTT. This encodes CASSLPRGSGRANTGELFF. Together with reference TRBV5-1 and TRBJ2-2, the CDR3 gives the full variable domain: KAGVTQTPRYLIKTRGQQVTLSCSPISGHRSVSWYQQTPGQGLQFLFEYFSETQRNKGNFPGRFSGRQFSNSRSEMNVSTLELGDSALYLCASSLPRGSGRANTGELFFGEGSRLTVL.

The chain is built from TRBV19 and TRBJ1-5, with 11 bases that match TRBD1. With V trimmed by 6 bases and J by 2 bases, 3 bases remained unmatched. The CDR3 is made up of 15 amino acids. From germline, CDR1 is LNHDA and CDR2 SQIVND (reference sequence). This CDR3 reads CASRGTGGGNQPQHF. Written as DNA, the CDR3 is TGTGCCAGTAGGGGGACAGGGGGAGGCAATCAGCCCCAGCATTTT.

With respect to this clone: Relative to the germline gene, one junction end is altered; a read error may explain this. The chain carries TRBV18 and TRBJ2-7; 11 bases map to TRBD2. Germline CDR1 KGHSH, CDR2 LQKENI. The CDR3 contains 12 residues. The CDR3 region has the DNA TGTGCCAGCTCACCACCGGGACTAGCGGTGCACTTC. This translates into CASSPPGLAVHF.

This sequence joins TRBV10-3 and TRBJ1-4; 7 bases match TRBD1. Germline V gene data show CDR1 as ENHRY and CDR2 as SYGVKD. This CDR3 has 14 amino acids. V was clipped by 3 bases and J by 8 bases; unmatched bases: 6. CDR3 residues: CAISDDRDNEKLFF. The DNA for the CDR3 is TGTGCCATCAGTGATGACAGGGATAACGAAAAACTGTTTTTT.

V and J are TRBV21-1 and TRBJ2-5; the listed D gene, TRBD2, was not tested against the DNA. TRBV21-1 is described as a pseudogene. There are 17 residues in the CDR3. The CDR3 region has the DNA TGTGCCAGCAGCTCCCACCGGACTAGCGAGGGCCAAGAGACCCAGTACTTC. This sequence encodes CASSSHRTSEGQETQYF.

V usage is TRBV19 and J usage is TRBJ1-6; 7 bases line up with TRBD1. CDR1 and CDR2 (germline): LNHDA, SQIVND (reference sequence). The CDR3 sequence is 14 residues long. V shed 3 bases, J shed 11 bases, and the junction held 7 bases outside the gene matches. This CDR3 is CASSIGQVSTPLHF. DNA for the CDR3: TGTGCCAGTAGTATCGGACAGGTGTCTACACCCCTCCACTTT.

V gene TRBV6-6 combines with J gene TRBJ1-3; D possibly corresponds to TRBD1 (5 bases). CDR3 length equals 13 residues. V lost 10 bases, J lost 4 bases, and 14 bases lay in between. CDR1 and CDR2 (germline): MNHNY, SVGAGI (reference sequence). The CDR3, as DNA: TGTGCCACATTAACGGGACTGGGAAACACCATATATTTT. This sequence encodes CATLTGLGNTIYF.

This sequence joins TRBV10-3 and TRBJ2-3; no clear D gene. Germline V gene data show CDR1 as ENHRY and CDR2 as SYGVKD. This CDR3 region has 15 residues. With 2 bases removed from V and 0 bases from J, the gap between germline ends came to 9 bases. The CDR3 DNA reads as TGTGCCATCAGTGAGATTTCAGCTAGCACAGATACGCAGTATTTT. Its protein product is CAISEISASTDTQYF.

This sequence joins TRBV7-8 and TRBJ2-1; D gene uncertain. Germline V lookup: CDR1 SGHVS, CDR2 FQNEAQ. V lost 1 base and J lost 0, with 7 bases in between. The CDR3 sequence is 15 residues long. The chain's CDR3 is CASSLGTPSYNEQFF. Written as DNA, the CDR3 is TGTGCCAGCAGCTTAGGGACCCCCTCCTACAATGAGCAGTTCTTC.

In its sample, this clone was seen many times. The CDR3 sequence is CASSPGQVGNTIYF. The CDR3 nucleotides are TGCGCCAGCAGCCCGGGACAGGTTGGAAACACCATATATTTT. The chain carries TRBV10-1 and TRBJ1-3; 8 bases map to TRBD1. The J segment lost 3 bases and the V segment lost 6 bases, leaving 4 bases of the junction unmatched. Per the germline V gene, CDR1 is WNHNN and CDR2 is SYGVQD (reference sequence). The CDR3 length is 14 residues.

This clone came up once. The chain links TRBV27 to TRBJ2-7, with TRBD2 identical over 14 bases. Looked up from germline, CDR1 is MNHEY and CDR2 is SMNVEV (reference sequence). Unmatched junction bases numbered 10, after V lost 6 bases and J lost 3 bases. The CDR3 has 17 residues. CDR3 sequence: CASRRGTSGSGSYEQYF. As DNA, the CDR3 is TGTGCCAGCAGAAGGGGGACTAGCGGGAGCGGAAGCTACGAGCAGTACTTC.

The CDR3 sequence: CASSQGLAVYEQYF. Written as DNA, the CDR3 is TGTGCCAGCAGCCAGGGACTAGCGGTCTACGAGCAGTACTTC. The genes are TRBV7-6 and TRBJ2-7, with TRBD2 matching 11 bases. Trimming removed 5 bases from V and 3 bases from J; junction bases left unmatched: 3. The CDR3 consists of 14 residues. Germline V gene data show CDR1 as SGHVS and CDR2 as FNYEAQ.

Worth noting for this clone: Other DNA variants within this sample encode the same CDR3. The chain has TRBV19 and TRBJ2-6; 8 nucleotides align to TRBD1. The V gene's germline CDR1 is LNHDA and CDR2 SQIVND (reference sequence). V trimming: 5 bases; J trimming: 2 bases; junction bases outside the gene matches: 2. The CDR3 is made up of 15 amino acids. The CDR3 bases are TGTGCCAGTAGTGCGGACAGGGCTGGGGCCAACGTCCTGACTTTC. This sequence encodes CASSADRAGANVLTF.

This CDR3 is CASSSGAVNSPLHF. CDR3 sequence (DNA): TGTGCCAGCAGCTCGGGGGCAGTTAATTCACCCCTCCACTTT. The V and J genes are TRBV7-2 and TRBJ1-6; tentative D call: TRBD1 (6 bases). The CDR3 extends over 14 amino acids. Deletions cut 4 bases from V and 6 bases from J, with 10 bases between. Looked up from germline, CDR1 is SGHTA and CDR2 is FQGNSA.

DNA of the CDR3: TGTGCCAGCAGCGTACGGGGCCAGCCCACAGATACGCAGTATTTT. This translates into CASSVRGQPTDTQYF. The rearrangement links TRBV9 to TRBJ2-3; possibly TRBD1 or TRBD2 for D (5 bases each). The CDR3 extends over 15 amino acids. V lost 1 base, J lost 2 bases, and 11 bases lay in between. CDR1 is SGDLS, CDR2 YYNGEE, per germline.

V and J are TRBV10-3 and TRBJ2-5, with D perhaps TRBD1 or TRBD2 (5 bases each). The germline V gene encodes CDR1 ENHRY and CDR2 SYGVKD. Between the trimmed V and J ends, which lost 6 bases and 2 bases, there was a span of 16 bases. The CDR3 spans 15 residues. DNA of the CDR3: TGTGCCATCAGCCCCGGGACCGGGTGGCAAGAGACCCAGTACTTC. Residues: CAISPGTGWQETQYF.

In this sample, this clone turned up once. V and J are TRBV11-2 and TRBJ2-3, with 8 bases aligning to TRBD2. The germline V gene has CDR1 SGHAT and CDR2 FQNNGV. The CDR3 extends over 16 amino acids. V dropped 8 bases and J dropped 1; count of bases not matched to a gene: 11. The CDR3 nucleotides read TGTGCCAGCCGTGACGGGAGGGCCCGCGGCACAGATACGCAGTATTTT. Translated: CASRDGRARGTDTQYF.

This clone was observed a few times. This rearrangement joins TRBV2 to TRBJ1-1; D not resolved. Germline CDR1 reads SNHLY; CDR2 reads FYNNEI. Trimming removed 6 bases at V and 1 base at J, with 15 bases between. The CDR3 covers 15 residues. CDR3 in amino acids: CASSPEEGWNTEAFF. The CDR3, as DNA: TGTGCCAGCAGCCCTGAGGAGGGATGGAACACTGAAGCTTTCTTT.

V is TRBV15 and J is TRBJ1-3; TRBD1 might be the D (5 bases). In germline, CDR1 is LNHNV, CDR2 YYDKDF (reference sequence). The V gene lost 0 bases and the J gene lost 3 bases, with 9 bases spanning the gap. This CDR3 contains 15 residues. Written as DNA, the CDR3 is TGTGCCACCAGCAGAGAGGGGCTTTATGGAAACACCATATATTTT. Translating gives CATSREGLYGNTIYF.

The chain employs TRBV5-1 and TRBJ2-2; TRBD2 matches 10 bases. The CDR3 runs 16 residues. Trimming at V came to 3 bases and at J to 7 bases, leaving 9 bases not matched to a gene. Per the germline V gene, CDR1 is SGHRS and CDR2 is YFSETQ. The DNA of the CDR3 is TGCGCCAGCAGCTCGCCGAGCGGGGGGGCCTTCGGGGAGCTGTTTTTT. It translates to CASSSPSGGAFGELFF.

Many counts were recorded for this clone. The junction departs from the called germline gene at one end, perhaps through a read error. The chain joins TRBV7-7 to TRBJ1-1; D is unclear. Germline values: CDR1 SSHAT, CDR2 FNYEAQ (reference sequence). The CDR3 covers 13 residues. The CDR3 reads CASSLKSGTEAFF. The DNA of the CDR3 is TGTGCTAGCAGCTTAAAGTCCGGGACTGAAGCTTTCTTT. The full variable domain, completed using reference TRBV7-7 and TRBJ1-1, is GAGVSQSPRYKVTKRGQDVTLRCDPISSHATLYWYQQALGQGPEFLTYFNYEAQPDKSGLPSDRFSAERPEGSISTLTIQRTEQRDSAMYRCASSLKSGTEAFFGQGTRLTVV.

V is TRBV6-1 and J is TRBJ2-7; TRBD2 is a possible D gene (6 bases). Germline loops: CDR1 MNHNS, CDR2 SASEGT. V shed 1 base and J shed 1 base, with 8 bases lying between them. CDR3 length equals 14 residues. In DNA, the CDR3 is TGTGCCAGCAGTGAAGTGGGACTGTCCTACGAGCAGTACTTC. Its protein is CASSEVGLSYEQYF.

This clone came up a few times. The chain recombines TRBV30 with TRBJ1-1; D is unresolved. This CDR3 has 13 residues. CDR1 is GTSNPN, CDR2 SVGIG, per germline (reference sequence). The V and J ends lost 3 bases and 1 base respectively, with 9 bases between them. The CDR3 DNA is TGTGCCTGGAGAAGGCTGGGGAACACTGAAGCTTTCTTT. Translation: CAWRRLGNTEAFF.

This clone was detected many times. The chain couples TRBV10-3 to TRBJ2-5; D gene uncertain. V was pared by 4 bases and J by 3 bases, with 12 bases between. Germline CDR1 and CDR2: ENHRY and SYGVKD. CDR3 length equals 14 residues. CDR3 loop: CAISVVTRKETQYF. DNA for the CDR3: TGTGCCATCAGTGTTGTAACAAGAAAAGAGACCCAGTACTTC.

This clone has more than one count but fewer than ten. This CDR3 is also generated by other DNA sequences in the sample. The CDR3 sequence is CAWSVLRGTEAFF. Here the CDR3 DNA reads TGTGCCTGGAGTGTACTTAGGGGCACTGAAGCTTTCTTT. The rearrangement uses TRBV30 and TRBJ1-1; tentatively, D is TRBD1 (5 bases). Germline assignment: CDR1 GTSNPN and CDR2 SVGIG (reference sequence). CDR3 length: 13 residues. The ends were cut back, 0 bases at V and 4 bases at J, with 9 bases in the middle.